Presented here are 20 T cell receptor beta chains from one specimen sequenced in a study of beta chain features in type 1 diabetes (dated by TCRdb to 2016 to 2019). Receptors were amplified or captured by the immunoSEQ multiplex PCR assay. The entire isolated RNA was reverse transcribed using the High Capacity cDNA Reverse Transcription Kit, and thus expressed TCRB transcripts were sequenced. As stored in TCRdb, this immuneACCESS dataset retains in-frame rearrangements with V and J assigned. A fraction of the clones does not appear; measured against another copy, unresolved V genes explain less than half of the discrepancy, and the remainder lacks a known reason. This sample lists roughly 170,000 clones; about 13% were detected once. About 0.59% of the sample goes to the ten largest clones. The sample was central memory CD4+ T cells from blood. These receptors all come from a woman aged 18-35 years in good health.

This clone was detected many times. One end of the junction fails to match germline, which may point to a read error. The rearrangement links TRBV5-6 to TRBJ2-1; D is uncertain. CDR3 length equals 13 residues. CDR1 is SGHDT and CDR2 is YYEEEE in the germline V gene. The CDR3 sequence is CASTLRTYNEQFF. CDR3 sequence (DNA): TGTGCCAGCACCTTGCGTACCTACAATGAGCAGTTCTTC.

Only a few counts were recorded for this clone. The same CDR3 arises from other DNA sequences in this sample as well. The chain carries TRBV7-9 and TRBJ2-3; D call uncertain. There are 14 residues in the CDR3. CDR1 SEHNR and CDR2 FQNEAQ come from the germline V gene (reference sequence). Trimming took off 0 bases at V and 2 bases at J, with 6 bases between the two ends. The CDR3 nucleotides are TGTGCCAGCAGCTTAGCGGGCACCACAGATACGCAGTATTTT. It translates to CASSLAGTTDTQYF.

This clone appeared a few times. This chain uses TRBV20-1 with TRBJ2-7; D is ambiguous. The CDR3 covers 11 residues. In germline, CDR1 is DFQATT, CDR2 SNEGSKA (reference sequence). The ends were cut back, 6 bases at V and 2 bases at J, with 8 bases in the middle. The CDR3 DNA reads TGCAGTGCCCCAACAACCTACGAGCAGTACTTC. Its protein is CSAPTTYEQYF.

The chain combines TRBV28 with TRBJ2-7; D might be TRBD1 (6 bases). This CDR3 has 14 amino acids. V lost 4 bases, J lost 2 bases, and 12 bases lay in between. CDR1 MDHEN and CDR2 SYDVKM come from the germline V gene. The CDR3 loop reads CASSSGQRTYEQYF. The CDR3 DNA sequence: TGTGCCAGCAGTTCCGGACAGAGGACCTACGAGCAGTACTTC. Based on the CDR3 plus reference TRBV28 and TRBJ2-7, the full variable domain is DVKVTQSSRYLVKRTGEKVFLECVQDMDHENMFWYRQDPGLGLRLIYFSYDVKMKEKGDIPEGYSVSREKKERFSLILESASTNQTSMYLCASSSGQRTYEQYFGPGTRLTVT.

A few counts support this clone. The chain joins TRBV14 to TRBJ2-5; 7 bases are a match to TRBD2. Trimming removed 1 base from V and 4 bases from J; junction bases left unmatched: 9. This CDR3 contains 16 residues. Germline V gene data show CDR1 as SGHDN and CDR2 as FVKESK. The CDR3 bases are TGTGCCAGCAGCCAAGGAGGGAGGGCCGTCCGAGAGACCCAGTACTTC. The encoded protein is CASSQGGRAVRETQYF.

This chain uses TRBV2 with TRBJ2-1, with a possible D match to TRBD2 (6 bases). V was clipped by 5 bases and J by 7 bases, with 15 bases between them. CDR1 SNHLY and CDR2 FYNNEI come from the germline V gene. The CDR3 length is 14 residues. The CDR3: CASSLGTPGNEQFF. The DNA for the CDR3 is TGTGCCAGCAGTCTGGGGACTCCGGGGAATGAGCAGTTCTTC.

CDR3 DNA: TGTGCCAGCGCTTCGACAGCCCAAGAGACCCAGTACTTC. Protein sequence: CASASTAQETQYF. V usage is TRBV7-3 and J usage is TRBJ2-5; maybe TRBD1 (5 bases). In germline, CDR1 is SGHTA, CDR2 FQGTGA. CDR3 length: 13 residues. V lost 8 bases and J lost 1, with 11 bases in between.

This clone occurred a few times. This chain connects TRBV5-6 to TRBJ2-7, with D uncertain. V lost 0 bases and J lost 4, with 5 bases in between. The germline gives CDR1 SGHDT, CDR2 YYEEEE. The CDR3 is 12 residues long. The CDR3 nucleotides are TGTGCCAGCAGCTTGGCGTTATACGAGCAGTACTTC. Its translation is CASSLALYEQYF.

For the CDR3, the DNA is TGTGCCATCAGTGAGACCGGCGGAGGGGCTTTCTTT. Protein product: CAISETGGGAFF. The chain has TRBV10-3 and TRBJ1-1; D remains ambiguous. The CDR3 consists of 12 residues. Trimming cost V 2 bases and J 11 bases, with 12 bases left between them. CDR1 and CDR2 (germline): ENHRY, SYGVKD.

This clone was seen a handful of times. This chain connects TRBV5-6 to TRBJ2-4, with D perhaps TRBD1 (5 bases). The CDR3 contains 14 residues. V lost 1 base and J 2 bases, leaving 7 bases between the germline ends. CDR1 and CDR2 from the germline V gene are SGHDT and YYEEEE. The CDR3 DNA reads as TGTGCCAGCAGCTTGACAGGAACCAAAAACATTCAGTACTTC. Translated: CASSLTGTKNIQYF.

This clone was detected only a few times. This chain connects TRBV5-1 to TRBJ2-5; 7 bases match TRBD2. Germline lookup yields CDR1 SGHRS and CDR2 YFSETQ. V dropped 4 bases and J dropped 0; count of bases not matched to a gene: 9. The CDR3 sequence is 16 residues long. CDR3 amino acids: CASSETRGSYQETQYF. The CDR3 DNA is TGCGCCAGCAGCGAAACGCGGGGGAGCTACCAAGAGACCCAGTACTTC.

The chain couples TRBV18 to TRBJ2-3; D is possibly TRBD1 (6 bases). This CDR3 has 15 residues. The V end lost 3 bases, the J end lost 0 bases, and 10 bases lay between the germline ends. Germline V gene sequence: CDR1 KGHSH, CDR2 LQKENI. The CDR3 spells CASSPTGTSTDTQYF. Written as DNA, the CDR3 is TGTGCCAGCTCACCGACAGGTACTAGCACAGATACGCAGTATTTT.

This rearrangement joins TRBV9 to TRBJ1-1, with 7 nucleotides matching TRBD1. The CDR3 runs 14 residues. Germline V lookup: CDR1 SGDLS, CDR2 YYNGEE. Germline trimming cut 0 bases from V and 5 bases from J; bases unmatched to any gene: 4. The CDR3 coding sequence is TGTGCCAGCAGCGTAGATTCAGGGGGGACTGAAGCTTTCTTT. It encodes CASSVDSGGTEAFF.

The J gene is TRBJ2-7, the V gene TRBV5-4; 11 positions match TRBD1. Germline V gene data show CDR1 as SGHNT and CDR2 as YYREEE (reference sequence). V shed 3 bases, J shed 6 bases, and the junction held 5 bases outside the gene matches. The CDR3 extends over 14 amino acids. DNA for the CDR3: TGTGCCAGCAGCTCCGCCGGGACAGGGGGCGAGCAGTACTTC. Protein product: CASSSAGTGGEQYF. Full variable domain (remainder filled in from reference TRBV5-4 and TRBJ2-7): ETGVTQSPTHLIKTRGQQVTLRCSSQSGHNTVSWYQQALGQGPQFIFQYYREEENGRGNFPPRFSGLQFPNYSSELNVNALELDDSALYLCASSSAGTGGEQYFGPGTRLTVT.

This clone has more than one count but fewer than ten. Other DNA sequences in the same sample also yield this CDR3. This rearrangement joins TRBV14 to TRBJ1-1, with D uncertain. V was cut by 1 base and J by 0 bases, with 6 bases left in between. The CDR3 length is 14 residues. Germline V CDR1 and CDR2: SGHDN, FVKESK. The CDR3 region is CASSQAGMNTEAFF. The DNA for the CDR3 is TGTGCCAGCAGCCAAGCAGGCATGAACACTGAAGCTTTCTTT.

This clone was seen a few times. The chain joins TRBV6-6 to TRBJ2-5, with 10 positions matching TRBD2. J lost 4 bases, V lost 2 bases, and 4 bases had no gene match. The CDR3 is made up of 15 amino acids. CDR1 and CDR2 from the germline V gene are MNHNY and SVGAGI (reference sequence). The CDR3 DNA reads as TGTGCCAGCAGTTACCAGGCTAGCGGGAGAGAGACCCAGTACTTC. It specifies CASSYQASGRETQYF.

This clone was observed a handful of times. The rearrangement links TRBV10-3 to TRBJ2-7; TRBD1 agrees at 9 bases. Germline values: CDR1 ENHRY, CDR2 SYGVKD. The length of the CDR3 is 13 residues. Unmatched junction bases numbered 3, after V lost 3 bases and J lost 6 bases. The DNA for the CDR3 is TGTGCCATCAGTGAAGGGGACAGGGCCGAGCAGTACTTC. The encoded protein is CAISEGDRAEQYF.

This chain uses TRBV28 with TRBJ2-7, with 7 bases matching TRBD2. The germline gives CDR1 MDHEN, CDR2 SYDVKM. J lost 7 bases, V lost 7 bases, and 10 bases had no gene match. This CDR3 comprises 13 residues. The CDR3 coding sequence is TGTGCCAGCAATGGCGGGAGTGTAAGGGAGCAGTACTTC. Encoded protein: CASNGGSVREQYF.

This clone was seen only a few times. The V gene is TRBV19, the J gene TRBJ1-1, with a possible D match to TRBD1 (6 bases). Trimming took 5 bases from V and 0 from J, leaving 10 bases between them. Germline V gene lookup returns CDR1 LNHDA and CDR2 SQIVND (reference sequence). The CDR3 length is 14 residues. Here the CDR3 reads CASSAQGLNTEAFF. In DNA form, the CDR3 reads TGTGCCAGTAGTGCACAGGGATTGAACACTGAAGCTTTCTTT.

The chain uses TRBV9 and TRBJ1-5; D remains ambiguous. CDR1 and CDR2 (germline): SGDLS, YYNGEE. Trimming cost V 1 base and J 3 bases, with 5 bases left between them. This CDR3 has 13 amino acids. The CDR3 region is CASSVSPNQPQHF. The CDR3 nucleotides are TGTGCCAGCAGCGTAAGCCCCAATCAGCCCCAGCATTTT.